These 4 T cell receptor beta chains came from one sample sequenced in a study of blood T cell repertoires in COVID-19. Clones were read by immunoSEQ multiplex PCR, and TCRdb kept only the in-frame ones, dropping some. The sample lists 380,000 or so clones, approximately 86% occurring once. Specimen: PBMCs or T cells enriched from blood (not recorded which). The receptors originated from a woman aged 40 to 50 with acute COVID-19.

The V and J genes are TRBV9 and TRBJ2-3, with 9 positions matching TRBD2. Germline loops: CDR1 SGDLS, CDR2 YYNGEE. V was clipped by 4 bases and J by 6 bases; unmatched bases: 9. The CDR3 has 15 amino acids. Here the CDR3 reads CASSPGSSGADTQYF. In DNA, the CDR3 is TGTGCCAGCAGCCCAGGGTCTAGCGGGGCCGATACGCAGTATTTT.

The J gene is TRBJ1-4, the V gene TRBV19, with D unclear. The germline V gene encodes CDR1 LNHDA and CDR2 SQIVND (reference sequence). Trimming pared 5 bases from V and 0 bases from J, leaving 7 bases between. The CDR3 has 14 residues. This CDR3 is CASSPIATNEKLFF. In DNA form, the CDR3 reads TGTGCCAGTAGTCCAATAGCAACTAATGAAAAACTGTTTTTT.

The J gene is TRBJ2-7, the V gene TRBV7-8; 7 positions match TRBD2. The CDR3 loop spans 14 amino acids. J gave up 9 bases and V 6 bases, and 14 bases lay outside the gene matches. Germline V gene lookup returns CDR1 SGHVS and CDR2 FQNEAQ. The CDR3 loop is CASSVSGVAIGQYF. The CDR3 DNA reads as TGTGCCAGCAGTGTAAGCGGGGTGGCAATTGGGCAGTACTTC.

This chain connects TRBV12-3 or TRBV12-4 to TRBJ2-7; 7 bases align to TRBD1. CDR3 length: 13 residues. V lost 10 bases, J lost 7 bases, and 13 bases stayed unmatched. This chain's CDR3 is CATRQGEAKEQYF. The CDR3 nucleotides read TGTGCCACCAGACAGGGCGAGGCCAAGGAGCAGTACTTC.